This T cell receptor beta chain was sequenced in a study of blood T cell repertoires in COVID-19. Sequencing used immunoSEQ multiplex PCR; TCRdb keeps in-frame clones, though not all of them. The table includes 30,000 to 35,000 clones, approximately 80% detected once. The CDR3 extends over 14 amino acids. CDR1 and CDR2 (germline): LGHDT, YNNKEL (reference sequence). With 2 bases clipped from V and 8 bases from J, the junction kept 4 bases outside the gene matches. Sequences were obtained from peripheral blood. The clonotype originates from a woman in her sixties with acute or convalescent COVID-19. The chain employs TRBV3-1 (or the pseudogene TRBV3-2) and TRBJ1-4, with TRBD1 identical over 8 bases. The CDR3 DNA is TGTGCCAGCAGCCAACAGGGGGCTTACGAAAAACTGTTTTTT. Translation gives CASSQQGAYEKLFF.